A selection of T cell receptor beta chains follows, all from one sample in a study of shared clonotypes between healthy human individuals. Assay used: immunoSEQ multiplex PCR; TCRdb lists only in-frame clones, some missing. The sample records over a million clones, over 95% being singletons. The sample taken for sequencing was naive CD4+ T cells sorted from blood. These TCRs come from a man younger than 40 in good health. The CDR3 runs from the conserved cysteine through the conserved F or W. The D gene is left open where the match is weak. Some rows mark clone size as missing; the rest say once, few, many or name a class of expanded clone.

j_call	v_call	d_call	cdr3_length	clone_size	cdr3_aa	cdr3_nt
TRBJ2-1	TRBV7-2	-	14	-	CASSLVVLGGEQFF	TGTGCCAGCAGCTTAGTAGTACTGGGGGGTGAGCAGTTCTTC
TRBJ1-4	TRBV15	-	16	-	CATSRDRGFSNEKLFF	TGTGCCACCAGCAGAGATCGGGGTTTTTCTAATGAAAAACTGTTTTTT
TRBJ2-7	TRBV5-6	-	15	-	CASSLVGTGIYEQYF	TGTGCCAGCAGCTTGGTAGGGACTGGTATCTACGAGCAGTACTTC
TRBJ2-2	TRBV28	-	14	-	CASSFIWLAGELFF	TGTGCCAGCAGTTTCATCTGGCTAGCCGGGGAGCTGTTTTTT
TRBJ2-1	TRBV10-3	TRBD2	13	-	CATLAGNYNEQFF	TGTGCCACCCTAGCGGGAAACTACAATGAGCAGTTCTTC
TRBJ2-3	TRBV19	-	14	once	CASSMRGSPDTQYF	TGTGCCAGTAGTATGAGGGGGTCACCAGATACGCAGTATTTT
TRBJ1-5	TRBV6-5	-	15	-	CASSQRWGEDQPQHF	TGTGCCAGCAGTCAACGGTGGGGTGAGGATCAGCCCCAGCATTTT
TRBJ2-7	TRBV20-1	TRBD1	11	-	CSAYRGSGGYF	TGCAGTGCGTACAGGGGATCTGGGGGGTACTTC
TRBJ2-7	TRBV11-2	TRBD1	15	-	CASSLVWQGAYEQYF	TGTGCCAGCAGCTTAGTCTGGCAGGGGGCCTACGAGCAGTACTTC
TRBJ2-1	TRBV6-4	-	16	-	CASSLSASSSYNEQFF	TGTGCCAGCAGCCTTTCCGCTAGCAGCTCCTACAATGAGCAGTTCTTC
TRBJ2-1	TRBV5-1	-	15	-	CASSAGTLTGNEQFF	TGCGCCAGCAGCGCCGGGACCCTAACCGGGAATGAGCAGTTCTTC
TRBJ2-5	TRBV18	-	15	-	CASSLLVGRQETQYF	TGTGCCAGCTCTCTTCTTGTGGGCAGGCAAGAGACCCAGTACTTC
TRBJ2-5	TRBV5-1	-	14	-	CASSLRAAEETQYF	TGCGCCAGCAGCTTGCGAGCAGCTGAAGAGACCCAGTACTTC
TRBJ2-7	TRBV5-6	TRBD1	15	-	CASSLVGTESYEQYF	TGTGCCAGCAGCTTGGTTGGGACAGAGAGCTACGAGCAGTACTTC
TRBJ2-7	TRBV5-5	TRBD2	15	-	CASSYQGTRSYEQYF	TGTGCCAGCAGTTACCAAGGGACTAGATCATACGAGCAGTACTTC
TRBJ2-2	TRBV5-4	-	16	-	CASSRGVRKDTGELFF	TGTGCCAGCAGCCGCGGGGTTAGGAAGGACACCGGGGAGCTGTTTTTT
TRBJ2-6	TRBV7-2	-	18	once	CASSLGPGFGSGANVLTF	TGTGCCAGCAGCTTAGGGCCGGGGTTCGGCTCTGGGGCCAACGTCCTGACTTTC
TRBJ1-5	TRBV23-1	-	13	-	CASSRPENQPQHF	TGCGCCAGCAGTCGGCCAGAAAATCAGCCCCAGCATTTT
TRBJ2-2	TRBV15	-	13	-	CATSRAHTGELFF	TGTGCCACCAGCAGGGCACACACCGGGGAGCTGTTTTTT
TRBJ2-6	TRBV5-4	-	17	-	CASSLGQGGSGANVLTF	TGTGCCAGCAGCTTAGGACAGGGAGGGTCTGGGGCCAACGTCCTGACTTTC
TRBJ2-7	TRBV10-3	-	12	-	CAISGTAYEQYF	TGTGCCATCAGTGGGACAGCCTACGAGCAGTACTTC
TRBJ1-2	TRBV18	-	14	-	CASSPAGVPDGYTF	TGTGCCAGCTCACCGGCAGGGGTTCCGGATGGCTACACCTTC
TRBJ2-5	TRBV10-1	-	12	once	CASSDGGETQYF	TGCGCCAGCAGTGACGGTGGAGAGACCCAGTACTTC
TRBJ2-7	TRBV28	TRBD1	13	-	CASSFTGGYEQYF	TGTGCCAGCAGTTTCACAGGGGGCTACGAGCAGTACTTC
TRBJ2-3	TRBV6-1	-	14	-	CASSEDTGHGTQYF	TGTGCCAGCAGTGAAGATACGGGACATGGCACGCAGTATTTT
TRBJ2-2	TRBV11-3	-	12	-	CASSPQGGELFF	TGTGCCAGCAGTCCACAGGGAGGGGAGCTGTTTTTT
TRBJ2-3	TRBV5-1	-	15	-	CASSPQGPIRDTQYF	TGCGCCAGCAGCCCACAAGGACCCATCCGGGATACGCAGTATTTT
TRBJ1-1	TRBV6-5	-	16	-	CASSYPARAGSTEAFF	TGTGCCAGCAGTTACCCGGCCAGGGCCGGGAGCACTGAAGCTTTCTTT
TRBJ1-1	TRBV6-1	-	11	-	CASRDLSEAFF	TGTGCCAGCAGGGACCTATCTGAAGCTTTCTTT
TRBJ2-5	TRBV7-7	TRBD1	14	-	CASSLQGAGETQYF	TGTGCCAGCAGCTTACAGGGGGCTGGGGAGACCCAGTACTTC
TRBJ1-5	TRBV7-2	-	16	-	CASSQKTGSSNQPQHF	TGTGCCAGCAGCCAAAAAACAGGGAGTAGCAATCAGCCCCAGCATTTT
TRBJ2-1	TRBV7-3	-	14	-	CASSLSGYEGEQFF	TGTGCCAGCAGCTTAAGCGGCTACGAAGGTGAGCAGTTCTTC
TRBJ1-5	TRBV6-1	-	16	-	CASSESLGMRNQPQHF	TGTGCCAGCAGTGAATCCTTGGGGATGAGGAATCAGCCCCAGCATTTT
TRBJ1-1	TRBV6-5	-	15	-	CASRGRPAQNTEAFF	TGTGCCAGCAGAGGCAGGCCAGCTCAGAACACTGAAGCTTTCTTT
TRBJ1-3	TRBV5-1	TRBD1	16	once	CASSLASTGGGNTIYF	TGCGCCAGCAGCTTGGCGTCGACAGGGGGTGGAAACACCATATATTTT
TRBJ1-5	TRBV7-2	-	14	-	CASSLRQGNQPQHF	TGTGCCAGCAGCTTACGACAGGGCAATCAGCCCCAGCATTTT
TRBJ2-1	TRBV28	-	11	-	CASNGPYEQFF	TGTGCCAGCAATGGGCCCTATGAGCAGTTCTTC
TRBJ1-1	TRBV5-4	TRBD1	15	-	CASSWADRGNTEAFF	TGTGCCAGCAGCTGGGCGGACAGGGGGAACACTGAAGCTTTCTTT
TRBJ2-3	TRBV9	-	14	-	CASSVGVIPDTQYF	TGTGCCAGCAGCGTAGGGGTCATTCCGGATACGCAGTATTTT
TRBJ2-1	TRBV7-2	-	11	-	CASSTINEQFF	TGTGCCAGCAGCACCATCAATGAGCAGTTCTTC
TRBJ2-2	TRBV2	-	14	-	CASSETRGTGELFF	TGTGCCAGCAGTGAAACCAGGGGCACCGGGGAGCTGTTTTTT
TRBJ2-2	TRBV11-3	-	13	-	CASSLRPSGELFF	TGTGCCAGCAGCTTACGGCCGTCCGGGGAGCTGTTTTTT
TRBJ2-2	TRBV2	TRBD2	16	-	CARRTSGDSNTGELFF	TGTGCCAGACGAACTAGCGGAGACTCGAACACCGGGGAGCTGTTTTTT
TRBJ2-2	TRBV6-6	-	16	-	CASSYGTGAGTGELFF	TGTGCCAGCAGTTACGGGACTGGGGCGGGTACCGGGGAGCTGTTTTTT
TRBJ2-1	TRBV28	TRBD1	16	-	CASSSPRTGGLNEQFF	TGTGCCAGCAGTTCTCCACGGACAGGGGGCTTGAATGAGCAGTTCTTC
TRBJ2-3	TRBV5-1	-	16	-	CASSLGQRTRTDTQYF	TGCGCCAGCAGCTTAGGACAGAGAACACGCACAGATACGCAGTATTTT
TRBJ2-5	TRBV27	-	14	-	CASSSSGRRYEQYF	-
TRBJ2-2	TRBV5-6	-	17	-	CASSLDKGGWLVGELFF	TGTGCCAGCAGCTTGGACAAGGGGGGCTGGCTCGTAGGGGAGCTGTTTTTT
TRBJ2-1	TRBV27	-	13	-	CASSPKRYNEQFF	TGTGCCAGCAGCCCGAAGCGGTACAATGAGCAGTTCTTC
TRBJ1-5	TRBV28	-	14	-	CASSPGGVGQPQHF	TGTGCCAGCAGCCCTGGGGGGGTTGGACAGCCCCAGCATTTT
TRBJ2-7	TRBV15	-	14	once	CATSRVGISYEQYF	TGTGCCACCAGCAGAGTGGGCATATCCTACGAGCAGTACTTC
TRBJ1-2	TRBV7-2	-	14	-	CASSLWQENYGYTF	TGTGCCAGCAGCTTATGGCAAGAAAACTATGGCTACACCTTC